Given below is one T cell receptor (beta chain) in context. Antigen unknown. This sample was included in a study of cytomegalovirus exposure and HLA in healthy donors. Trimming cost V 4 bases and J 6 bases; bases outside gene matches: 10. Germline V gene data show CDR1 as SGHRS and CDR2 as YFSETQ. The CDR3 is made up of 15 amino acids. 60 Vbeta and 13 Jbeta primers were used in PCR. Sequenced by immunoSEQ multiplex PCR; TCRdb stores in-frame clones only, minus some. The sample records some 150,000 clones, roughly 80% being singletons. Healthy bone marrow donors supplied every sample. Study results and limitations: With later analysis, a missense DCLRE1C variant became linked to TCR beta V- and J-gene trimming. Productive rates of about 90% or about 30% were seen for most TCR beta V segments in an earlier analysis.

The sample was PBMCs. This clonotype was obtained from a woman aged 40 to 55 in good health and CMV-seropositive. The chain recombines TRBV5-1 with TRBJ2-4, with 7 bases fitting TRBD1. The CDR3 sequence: CASSTGALGINIQYF. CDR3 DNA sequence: TGCGCCAGCAGCACAGGGGCCCTGGGCATAAACATTCAGTACTTC.